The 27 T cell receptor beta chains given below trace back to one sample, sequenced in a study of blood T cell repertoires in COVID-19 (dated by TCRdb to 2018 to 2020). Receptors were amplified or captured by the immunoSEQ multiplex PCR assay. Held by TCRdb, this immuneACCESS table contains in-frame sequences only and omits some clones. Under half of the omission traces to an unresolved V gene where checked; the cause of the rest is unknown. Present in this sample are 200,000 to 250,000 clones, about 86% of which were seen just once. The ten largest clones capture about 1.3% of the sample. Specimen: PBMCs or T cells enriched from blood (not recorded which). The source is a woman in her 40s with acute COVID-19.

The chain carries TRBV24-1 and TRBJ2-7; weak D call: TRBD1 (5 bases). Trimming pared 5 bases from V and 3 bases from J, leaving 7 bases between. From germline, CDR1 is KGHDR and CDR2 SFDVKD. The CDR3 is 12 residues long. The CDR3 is CATSGRDYEQYF. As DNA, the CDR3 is TGTGCCACCAGTGGCAGGGACTACGAGCAGTACTTC.

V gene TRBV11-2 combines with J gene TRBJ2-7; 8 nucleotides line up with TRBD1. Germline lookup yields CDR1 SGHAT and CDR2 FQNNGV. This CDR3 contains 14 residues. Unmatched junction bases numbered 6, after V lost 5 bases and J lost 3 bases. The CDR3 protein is CASSAQTGVYEQYF. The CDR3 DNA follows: TGTGCCAGCAGCGCCCAGACAGGGGTCTACGAGCAGTACTTC.

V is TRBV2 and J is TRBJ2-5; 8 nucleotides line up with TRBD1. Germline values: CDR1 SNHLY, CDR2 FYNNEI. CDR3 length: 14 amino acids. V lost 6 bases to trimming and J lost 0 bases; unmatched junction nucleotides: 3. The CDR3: CASSRDRNQETQYF. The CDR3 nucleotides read TGTGCCAGCAGCCGGGACAGGAACCAAGAGACCCAGTACTTC.

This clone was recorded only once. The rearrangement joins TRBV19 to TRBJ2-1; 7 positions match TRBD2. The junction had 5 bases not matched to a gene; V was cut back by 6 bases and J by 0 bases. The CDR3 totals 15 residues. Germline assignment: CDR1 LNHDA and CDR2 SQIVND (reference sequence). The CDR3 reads CASRLLASSYNEQFF. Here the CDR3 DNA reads TGTGCCAGTAGATTACTAGCGAGCTCCTACAATGAGCAGTTCTTC.

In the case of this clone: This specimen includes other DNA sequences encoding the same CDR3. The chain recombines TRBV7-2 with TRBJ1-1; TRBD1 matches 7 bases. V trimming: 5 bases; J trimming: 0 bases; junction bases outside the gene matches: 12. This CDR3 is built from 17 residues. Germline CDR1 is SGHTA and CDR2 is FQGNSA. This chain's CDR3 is CASSLGGRGFMNTEAFF. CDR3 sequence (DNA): TGTGCCAGCAGCCTAGGGGGCAGGGGGTTTATGAACACTGAAGCTTTCTTT. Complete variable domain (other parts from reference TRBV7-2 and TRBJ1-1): GAGVSQSPSNKVTEKGKDVELRCDPISGHTALYWYRQSLGQGLEFLIYFQGNSAPDKSGLPSDRFSAERTGGSVSTLTIQRTQQEDSAVYLCASSLGGRGFMNTEAFFGQGTRLTVV.

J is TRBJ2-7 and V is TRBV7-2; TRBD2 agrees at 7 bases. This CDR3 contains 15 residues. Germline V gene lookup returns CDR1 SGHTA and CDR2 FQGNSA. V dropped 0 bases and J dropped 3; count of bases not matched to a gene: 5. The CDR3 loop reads CASSLASSGLYEQYF. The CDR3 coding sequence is TGTGCCAGCAGCTTAGCGTCTAGCGGCCTCTACGAGCAGTACTTC.

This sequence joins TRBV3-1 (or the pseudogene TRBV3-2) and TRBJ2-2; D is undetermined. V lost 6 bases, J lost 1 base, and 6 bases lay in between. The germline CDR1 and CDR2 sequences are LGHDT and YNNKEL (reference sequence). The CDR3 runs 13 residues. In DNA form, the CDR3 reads TGTGCCAGCAGACGAGAGAACACCGGGGAGCTGTTTTTT. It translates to CASRRENTGELFF.

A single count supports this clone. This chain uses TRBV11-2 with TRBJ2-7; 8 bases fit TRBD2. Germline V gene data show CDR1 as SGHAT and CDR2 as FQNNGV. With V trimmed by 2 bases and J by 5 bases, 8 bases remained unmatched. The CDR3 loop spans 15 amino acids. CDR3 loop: CASSLSRAGGDEQYF. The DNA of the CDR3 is TGTGCCAGCAGCTTATCCCGGGCGGGAGGTGACGAGCAGTACTTC.

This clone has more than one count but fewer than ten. Written as DNA, the CDR3 is TGTGCCAGCAGCAGAACAGGGGGAAGAAACACCATATATTTT. Protein: CASSRTGGRNTIYF. The chain uses TRBV5-4 and TRBJ1-3; TRBD1 matches at 8 bases. Unmatched junction bases numbered 5, after V lost 4 bases and J lost 5 bases. Germline V gene sequence: CDR1 SGHNT, CDR2 YYREEE (reference sequence). This CDR3 region has 14 residues.

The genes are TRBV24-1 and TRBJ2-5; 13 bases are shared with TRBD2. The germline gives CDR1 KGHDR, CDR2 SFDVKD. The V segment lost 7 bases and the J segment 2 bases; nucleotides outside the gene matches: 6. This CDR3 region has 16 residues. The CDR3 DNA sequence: TGTGCCACCAGCTCGGGACTAGCGGGGATACAAGAGACCCAGTACTTC. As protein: CATSSGLAGIQETQYF.

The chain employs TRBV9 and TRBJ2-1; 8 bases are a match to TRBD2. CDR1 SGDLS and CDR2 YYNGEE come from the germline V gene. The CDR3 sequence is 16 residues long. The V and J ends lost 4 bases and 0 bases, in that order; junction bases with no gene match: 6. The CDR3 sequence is CASSYLSGNSYNEQFF. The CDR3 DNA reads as TGTGCCAGCAGCTACCTTAGCGGGAACTCCTACAATGAGCAGTTCTTC.

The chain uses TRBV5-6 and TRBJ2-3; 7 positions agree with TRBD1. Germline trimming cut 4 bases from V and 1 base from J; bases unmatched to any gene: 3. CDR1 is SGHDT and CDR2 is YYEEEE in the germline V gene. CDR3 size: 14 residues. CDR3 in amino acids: CASSPTGGTDTQYF. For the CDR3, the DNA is TGTGCCAGCAGCCCTACAGGGGGCACAGATACGCAGTATTTT.

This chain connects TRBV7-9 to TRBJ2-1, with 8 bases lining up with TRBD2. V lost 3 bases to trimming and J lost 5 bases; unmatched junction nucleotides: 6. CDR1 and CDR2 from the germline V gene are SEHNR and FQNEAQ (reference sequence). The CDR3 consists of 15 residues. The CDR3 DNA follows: TGTGCCAGCAGCTTGAGGTCGGGGGGGCACAATGAGCAGTTCTTC. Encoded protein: CASSLRSGGHNEQFF.

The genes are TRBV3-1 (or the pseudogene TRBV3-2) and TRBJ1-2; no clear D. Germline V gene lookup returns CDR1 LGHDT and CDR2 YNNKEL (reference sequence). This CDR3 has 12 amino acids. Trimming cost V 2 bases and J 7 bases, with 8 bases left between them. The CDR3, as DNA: TGTGCCAGCAGCCAAAAGGGAGGTGGCTACACCTTC. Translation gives CASSQKGGGYTF.

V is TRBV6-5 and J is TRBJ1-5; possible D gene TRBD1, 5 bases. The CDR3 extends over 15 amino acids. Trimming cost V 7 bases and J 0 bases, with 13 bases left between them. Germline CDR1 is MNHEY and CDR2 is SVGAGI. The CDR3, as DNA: TGTGCCAGCAATCAGGACATCTATAGCAATCAGCCCCAGCATTTT. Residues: CASNQDIYSNQPQHF.

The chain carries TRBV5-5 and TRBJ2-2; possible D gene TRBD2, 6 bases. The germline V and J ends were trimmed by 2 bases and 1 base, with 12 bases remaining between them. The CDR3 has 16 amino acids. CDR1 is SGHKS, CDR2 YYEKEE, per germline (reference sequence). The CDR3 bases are TGTGCCAGCAGCTTTACCGGGACTCTGAACACCGGGGAGCTGTTTTTT. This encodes CASSFTGTLNTGELFF.

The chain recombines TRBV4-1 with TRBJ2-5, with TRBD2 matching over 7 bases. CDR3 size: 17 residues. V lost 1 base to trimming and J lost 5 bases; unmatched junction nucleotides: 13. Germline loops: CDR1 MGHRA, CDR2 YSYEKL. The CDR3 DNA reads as TGCGCCAGCAGCCAAGCCTCCCCCGGGGGGAATTGGGAGACCCAGTACTTC. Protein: CASSQASPGGNWETQYF.

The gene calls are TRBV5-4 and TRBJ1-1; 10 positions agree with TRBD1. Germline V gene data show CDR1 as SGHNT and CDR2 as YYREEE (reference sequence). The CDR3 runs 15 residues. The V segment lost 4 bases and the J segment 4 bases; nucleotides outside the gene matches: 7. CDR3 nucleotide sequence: TGTGCCAGCAGCACCCGGACAGGGGGGAGCACTGAAGCTTTCTTT. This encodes CASSTRTGGSTEAFF.

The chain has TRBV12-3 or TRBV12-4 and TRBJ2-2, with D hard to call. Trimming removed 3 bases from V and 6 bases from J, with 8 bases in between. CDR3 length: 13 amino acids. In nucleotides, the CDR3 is TGTGCCAGCAGTTTCGTCCGCGCCGGGGAGCTGTTTTTT. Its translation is CASSFVRAGELFF.

CDR3 coding DNA: TGTGCCAGCAGTTCCGACACCGGGGAGCTGTTTTTT. It is translated as CASSSDTGELFF. The rearrangement links TRBV27 to TRBJ2-2; no clear D gene. V was shortened by 4 bases and J by 3 bases, with 3 bases between the two germline ends. This CDR3 contains 12 residues. Germline values: CDR1 MNHEY, CDR2 SMNVEV (reference sequence).

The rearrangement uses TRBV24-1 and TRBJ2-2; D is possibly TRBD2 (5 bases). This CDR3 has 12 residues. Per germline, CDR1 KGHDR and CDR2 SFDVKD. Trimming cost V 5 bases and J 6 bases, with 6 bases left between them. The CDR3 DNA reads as TGTGCCACCAGTGTCGGGGCCGGGGAGCTGTTTTTT. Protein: CATSVGAGELFF.

The CDR3 spells CASSQEEDSYNEQFF. DNA of the CDR3: TGCGCCAGCAGCCAAGAGGAGGACAGTTACAATGAGCAGTTCTTC. The V and J genes are TRBV4-3 and TRBJ2-1; TRBD1 might be the D (6 bases). The CDR3 has 15 amino acids. The V and J ends lost 0 bases and 4 bases respectively, with 10 bases between them. Germline V gene data show CDR1 as LGHNA and CDR2 as YSLEER.

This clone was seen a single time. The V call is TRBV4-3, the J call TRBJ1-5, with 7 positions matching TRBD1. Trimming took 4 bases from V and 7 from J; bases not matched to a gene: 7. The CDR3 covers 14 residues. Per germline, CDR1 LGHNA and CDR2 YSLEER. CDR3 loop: CASSLDRRDQPQHF. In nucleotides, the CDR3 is TGCGCCAGCAGCCTGGACAGGCGGGACCAGCCCCAGCATTTT.

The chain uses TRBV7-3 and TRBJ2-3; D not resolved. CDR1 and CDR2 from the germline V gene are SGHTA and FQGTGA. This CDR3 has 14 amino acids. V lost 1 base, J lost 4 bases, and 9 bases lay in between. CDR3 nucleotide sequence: TGTGCCAGCAGCTTAAAGCCCCACCCAGATACGCAGTATTTT. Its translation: CASSLKPHPDTQYF.

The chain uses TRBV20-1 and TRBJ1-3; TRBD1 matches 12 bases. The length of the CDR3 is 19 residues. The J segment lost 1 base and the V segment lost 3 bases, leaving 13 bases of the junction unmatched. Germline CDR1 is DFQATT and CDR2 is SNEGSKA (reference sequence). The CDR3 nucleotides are TGCAGTGCTAGTGCGCCCGGGACAGGGGGCCGGGTGTCTGGAAACACCATATATTTT. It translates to CSASAPGTGGRVSGNTIYF.

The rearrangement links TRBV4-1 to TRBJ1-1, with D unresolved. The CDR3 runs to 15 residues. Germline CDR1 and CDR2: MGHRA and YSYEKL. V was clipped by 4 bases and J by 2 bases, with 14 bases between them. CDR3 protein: CASSPSDGGNTEAFF. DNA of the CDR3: TGCGCCAGCAGCCCCTCGGACGGAGGAAACACTGAAGCTTTCTTT.

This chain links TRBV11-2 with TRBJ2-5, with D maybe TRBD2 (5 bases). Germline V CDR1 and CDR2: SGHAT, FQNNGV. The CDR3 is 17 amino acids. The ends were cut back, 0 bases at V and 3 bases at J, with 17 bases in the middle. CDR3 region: CASSLDPAGPGEETQYF. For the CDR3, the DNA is TGTGCCAGCAGCTTAGATCCTGCGGGTCCCGGTGAAGAGACCCAGTACTTC.